The entry below gives a single TCR beta chain sequence along with its context. Deletions cut 10 bases from V and 0 bases from J, with 13 bases between. Germline V gene lookup returns CDR1 MNHEY and CDR2 SMNVEV (reference sequence). This CDR3 spans 15 amino acids. Data came from immunoSEQ multiplex PCR; TCRdb stores just in-frame clones and leaves some out. This sample has 360,000 or so clones, with around 83% found just once. The sample comes from a study of blood T cell repertoires in COVID-19. The receptor was isolated from a woman between 45 and 65 years old who had recovered from COVID-19. Material: PBMCs or T cells enriched from blood (not recorded which). The V gene is TRBV27, the J gene TRBJ1-6, with D maybe TRBD1 (5 bases). The CDR3 region is CATRARGSYNSPLHF. The CDR3 region has the DNA TGTGCCACCAGGGCGCGGGGCTCCTATAATTCACCCCTCCACTTT.